The sequence of this T cell receptor beta chain was determined in a study of cytomegalovirus exposure and HLA in healthy donors. As for this clone: What it binds is not known.

The germline CDR1 and CDR2 sequences are SGHVS and FNYEAQ. The V segment lost 1 base and the J segment 12 bases; nucleotides outside the gene matches: 9. The CDR3 spans 13 residues. With 60 Vbeta and 13 Jbeta primers, the PCR was carried out. TCRdb's table, derived via immunoSEQ multiplex PCR, lists solely in-frame clones and lacks some. The sample yields over 75,000 clones, around 79% seen once. General study points: In a later analysis, a missense DCLRE1C variant was linked to TCR beta V- and J-gene trimming.

This clonotype was obtained from a female donor in good health and CMV-seronegative. The V and J genes are TRBV7-6 and TRBJ2-7; 7 positions agree with TRBD1. What was sequenced was PBMCs. Written as DNA, the CDR3 is TGTGCCAGCAGCTTAGGGACAGGCTCTTGGTGGTACTTC. This codes for CASSLGTGSWWYF.